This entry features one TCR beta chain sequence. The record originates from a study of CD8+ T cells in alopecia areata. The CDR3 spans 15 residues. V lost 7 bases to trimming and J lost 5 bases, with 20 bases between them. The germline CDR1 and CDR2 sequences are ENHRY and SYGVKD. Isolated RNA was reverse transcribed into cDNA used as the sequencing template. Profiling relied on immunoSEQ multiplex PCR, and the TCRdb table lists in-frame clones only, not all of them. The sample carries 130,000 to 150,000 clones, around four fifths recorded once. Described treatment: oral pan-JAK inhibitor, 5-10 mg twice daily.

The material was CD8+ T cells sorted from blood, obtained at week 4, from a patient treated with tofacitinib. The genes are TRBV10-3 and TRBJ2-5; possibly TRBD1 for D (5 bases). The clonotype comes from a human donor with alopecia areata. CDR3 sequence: CAIKDSVSRVETQYF. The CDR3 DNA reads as TGTGCCATCAAGGATTCCGTGAGCAGGGTTGAGACCCAGTACTTC.